The 7 T cell receptor beta chains below come from one sample, sequenced in a study of cytomegalovirus exposure and HLA in healthy donors. Researchers ran the PCR with 60 Vbeta and 13 Jbeta primers. Clones were read by immunoSEQ multiplex PCR, and TCRdb kept only the in-frame ones, dropping some. The sample has some 99,000 clones, roughly 79% seen once. Source material: PBMCs. The receptor source for this set is a woman aged 25 to 45 in good health and CMV-seronegative.

V is TRBV29-1 and J is TRBJ2-7, with TRBD1 matching over 12 bases. The CDR3 covers 13 residues. Unmatched junction bases numbered 5, after V lost 4 bases and J lost 7 bases. The germline V gene has CDR1 SQVTM and CDR2 ANQGSEA. In DNA, the CDR3 is TGCAGCGTTGTGGGACAGGGGGCTGGAGAGCAGTACTTC. This translates into CSVVGQGAGEQYF.

This clone appeared a few times. The V call is TRBV5-1, the J call TRBJ2-1, with D possibly TRBD2 on 6 matching bases. Trimming removed 5 bases from V and 3 bases from J, with 15 bases in between. The V gene's germline CDR1 is SGHRS and CDR2 YFSETQ. This CDR3 contains 15 residues. The CDR3 DNA is TGCGCCAGCAGATCCGGGACTGGAATCTACAATGAGCAGTTCTTC. It is translated as CASRSGTGIYNEQFF. The complete variable domain, with remaining parts taken from reference TRBV5-1 and TRBJ2-1, reads KAGVTQTPRYLIKTRGQQVTLSCSPISGHRSVSWYQQTPGQGLQFLFEYFSETQRNKGNFPGRFSGRQFSNSRSEMNVSTLELGDSALYLCASRSGTGIYNEQFFGPGTRLTVL.

The chain joins TRBV18 to TRBJ2-1; D is ambiguous. Germline CDR1 reads KGHSH; CDR2 reads LQKENI. The CDR3 contains 15 residues. The germline V and J ends were trimmed by 3 bases and 10 bases, with 19 bases remaining between them. The CDR3 reads CASSPFYSSVSEQFF. The DNA for the CDR3 is TGTGCCAGCTCACCTTTTTACAGTTCTGTGAGCGAGCAGTTCTTC.

The J gene is TRBJ1-1, the V gene TRBV6-5, with D possibly matching TRBD1 (6 bases). V dropped 5 bases and J dropped 11 bases, with 24 bases sitting between them. Germline loops: CDR1 MNHEY, CDR2 SVGAGI. The CDR3 is made up of 15 amino acids. The CDR3 coding sequence is TGTGCCAGCAGTCCCCGGGGGGGGGCGACAGGCAGGGCTTTCTTT. It encodes CASSPRGGATGRAFF.

This sequence joins TRBV5-1 and TRBJ1-2; no reliable D call. From germline, CDR1 is SGHRS and CDR2 YFSETQ. This CDR3 has 11 amino acids. V was pared by 3 bases and J by 5 bases, with 5 bases between. CDR3 amino acids: CASSSGYGYTF. CDR3 sequence (DNA): TGCGCCAGCAGCTCCGGGTATGGCTACACCTTC. Full variable domain (remainder filled in from reference TRBV5-1 and TRBJ1-2): KAGVTQTPRYLIKTRGQQVTLSCSPISGHRSVSWYQQTPGQGLQFLFEYFSETQRNKGNFPGRFSGRQFSNSRSEMNVSTLELGDSALYLCASSSGYGYTFGSGTRLTVV.

This chain connects TRBV5-8 to TRBJ1-4; no definite D call. This CDR3 has 16 residues. CDR1 is SGHTS, CDR2 YDEGEE, per germline. Trimming removed 3 bases from V and 7 bases from J, with 19 bases in between. CDR3 in DNA: TGTGCCAGCAGCTCGACGTGGGCAGCCAGTGGTGAAAAACTGTTTTTT. This codes for CASSSTWAASGEKLFF.

As for this clone: One junction end does not reproduce the germline sequence, and a read error may be involved. The sample has other DNA sequences that encode this CDR3 too. This rearrangement joins TRBV5-1 to TRBJ2-5; D gene ambiguous. CDR1 is SGHRS, CDR2 YFSETQ, per germline. This CDR3 spans 16 amino acids. The CDR3 region has the DNA TGCGCCAGCAGCTTGCAGCCCTTCGACTCTCAAGAGACTCAGTACTTC. It yields the protein CASSLQPFDSQETQYF.